Listed below are T cell receptor beta chains from one sample, sequenced in a study of early T cells in non-severe SARS-CoV-2 infection. TCRdb re-called the 5' RACE reads through MiXCR, storing one row per CDR3 protein. The top ten hold less than 3.5% of the sample, which has 98,000 or so distinct CDR3 sequences, around an eighth seen once. The sequenced sample consisted of whole blood. These TCRs come from an adult who was a healthcare worker with PCR-confirmed SARS-CoV-2 infection or an uninfected control (not recorded which). Both conserved end residues are part of each CDR3. The D gene is left open where the match is weak. Clone size, where shown, is once, few, many, or a class for clones that have expanded.

abundance	v_gene	d_gene	j_gene	CDR3nt	CDR3aa
many	TRBV4-1	-	TRBJ1-1	TGCGCCAGCAGCCCCCAAGGGGGGGCTCCGAACACTGAAGCTTTCTTT	CASSPQGGAPNTEAFF
-	TRBV12-5	-	TRBJ1-1	TGTGCTAGTGGTTTGGTAAGAGGGATGGAAGCTTTCTTT	CASGLVRGMEAFF
many	TRBV7-8	-	TRBJ1-5	TGTGCCAGCAGCTTAGGACCTCGCAATCAGCCCCAGCATTTT	CASSLGPRNQPQHF
many	TRBV9	-	TRBJ1-1	TGTGCCAGCAGCGTAAGGTGGGGTGATACTGAAGCTTTCTTT	CASSVRWGDTEAFF
-	TRBV27	TRBD2	TRBJ2-2	TGTGCCAGCAGTGCGGGGGGGCGGGACACCGGGGAGCTGTTTTTT	CASSAGGRDTGELFF
few	TRBV15	TRBD2	TRBJ2-3	TGTGCCACCAGCAGAGATCTGCTAGCGGGGGGTTCAGATACGCAGTATTTT	CATSRDLLAGGSDTQYF
-	TRBV20-1	-	TRBJ1-2	TGCAGTGCTAGAGATCGAGGAAGGTTTGATGGCTACACCTTC	CSARDRGRFDGYTF
-	TRBV5-5	-	TRBJ2-7	-	CASSFRARDEQYF
many	TRBV2	TRBD2	TRBJ2-2	TGTGCCAGCATGGCGGGGGGAGACGAGGAGCTGTTTTTT	CASMAGGDEELFF
many	TRBV11-2	TRBD2	TRBJ2-4	TGTGCCAGCAGCCTCCCGACTAGCGGGATTGGCAAAAACATTCAGTACTTC	CASSLPTSGIGKNIQYF
few	TRBV20-1	-	TRBJ1-1	TGCAGTGCTCGGGTCCACGGGGGTGGGGTGAGTGACACTGAAGCTTTCTTT	CSARVHGGGVSDTEAFF
-	TRBV28	TRBD2	TRBJ2-7	TGTGCCAGCAGTTTTTCGAGGCGGGGGGGATCTTATTTC	CASSFSRRGGSYF
many	TRBV11-2	TRBD2	TRBJ2-5	TGTGCCAGCAGCCCCGGGGGACTAGCGGGCGAGGAGTACTTC	CASSPGGLAGEEYF
many	TRBV6-2/TRBV6-3	TRBD1	TRBJ1-1	TGTGCCAGCAGTTACCCTATCGACAGGGTGAACACTGAAGCTTTCTTT	CASSYPIDRVNTEAFF
-	TRBV5-1	-	TRBJ2-2	TGCGCCAGCAGCGGGAACTCCCTCACCGGGGAGCTGTTTTTT	CASSGNSLTGELFF
-	TRBV5-1	TRBD2	TRBJ2-2	TGCGCCAGCGCTGGTGGGAGCGGGAGGACGAACACCGGGGAGCTGTTTTTT	CASAGGSGRTNTGELFF
-	TRBV12-3/TRBV12-4	-	TRBJ2-1	TGTGCCAGCAGTTTATGGGCAGACTACAATGAGCAGTTCTTC	CASSLWADYNEQFF
many	TRBV7-8	-	TRBJ2-1	TGTGCCAGCAGCTTAGATCGAGGGGATGAGCAGTTCTTC	CASSLDRGDEQFF
many	TRBV14	TRBD1	TRBJ1-2	TGTGCCAGCAGCCAACTGACAGGGTATGGCTACACCTTC	CASSQLTGYGYTF
-	TRBV9	-	TRBJ1-6	TGTGCCAGCGCCGCGGGGGATTCACCCCTCCTCTTT	CASAAGDSPLLF
many	TRBV19	TRBD1	TRBJ1-4	TGTGCCAGTAGTTCCCGCCATGGACAGGCAACTAATGAAAAACTGTTTTTT	CASSSRHGQATNEKLFF
many	TRBV5-1	-	TRBJ1-1	TGCGCCAGCAAGGGGAGCGGGGTCGTGAACACTGAAGCTTTCTTT	CASKGSGVVNTEAFF
few	TRBV14	-	TRBJ2-2	TGTGCCAGCAGCCAAGATATGTTGCGGGCGGACACCGGGGAGCTGTTTTTT	CASSQDMLRADTGELFF
many	TRBV7-6	-	TRBJ2-3	TGTGCCAGCAGCTTGGGGGGAGCAGATACGCAGTATTTT	CASSLGGADTQYF
few	TRBV5-1	TRBD2	TRBJ2-3	TGCGCCAGCAGGTCGGGGGGGAGCACAGATACGCAGTATTTT	CASRSGGSTDTQYF
-	TRBV20-1	-	TRBJ1-1	TGCAGTGCTAGAGGCACCATTTGGGCTGAAGCTTTCTTT	CSARGTIWAEAFF
-	TRBV5-5	TRBD2	TRBJ2-1	TGTGCCAGCAGCACGGGGAGACTAGCGACGACCTACAATGAGCAGTTCTTC	CASSTGRLATTYNEQFF
-	TRBV9	TRBD2	TRBJ2-3	TGTGCCAGCAGCGGACGAGCGGGGATAAGCACAGATACGCAGTATTTT	CASSGRAGISTDTQYF
-	TRBV11-1	-	TRBJ2-1	TGTGCCAGCATCTTCTTCCTAAACGGTGAGCAGTTCTTC	CASIFFLNGEQFF
many	TRBV14	-	TRBJ2-3	TGTGCCAGCAGCCGGGGACCGGGAAAGTTAGATACGCAGTATTTT	CASSRGPGKLDTQYF
-	TRBV20-1	TRBD2	TRBJ2-5	TGCAGTGCTAGCCTAGCGGGGGAGACCCAGTACTTC	CSASLAGETQYF
many	TRBV6-1	TRBD1	TRBJ1-6	TGTGCCAGCAAGCCAGGACAGGGTCCATCTTCACCCCTCCACTTT	CASKPGQGPSSPLHF
-	TRBV2	TRBD2	TRBJ2-1	TGTGCCAGCAGTGTGAGTGGTCTAGCGGAAATTTACAATGAGGAGTTCTTC	CASSVSGLAEIYNEEFF
many	TRBV24-1	-	TRBJ2-7	TGTGCCACTCCCCGCCGTGGGGGGCGATTCTACGAGCAGTACTTC	CATPRRGGRFYEQYF
-	TRBV29-1	-	TRBJ2-1	TGCAGCGTTGAAGGGACCGCCGACCTTAGCTCCTACAATGAGCAGTTCTTC	CSVEGTADLSSYNEQFF
few	TRBV6-1	TRBD1	TRBJ1-1	TGTGCCAGCAGTGAAGCGGTGGGGACAGGGAGGATTGAAGCTTTCTTT	CASSEAVGTGRIEAFF
many	TRBV11-2	-	TRBJ1-1	TGTGCCAGCAGCTTGCCTATAAGACAAGATCTCCGGCCATGGAACACTGAAGCTTTCTTT	CASSLPIRQDLRPWNTEAFF
few	TRBV7-8	TRBD1	TRBJ2-7	TGTGCCAGCAGCTCGGGACAGGGATACGACGAGCAGTACTTC	CASSSGQGYDEQYF
few	TRBV6-1	-	TRBJ2-1	TGTGCCAGCGGCTCAGGGCCGTACAATGAGCAGTTCTTC	CASGSGPYNEQFF
many	TRBV7-3	TRBD1	TRBJ1-1	TGTGCCAGCAGCCCTGACAGGGGCGGCACTGAAGCTTTCTTT	CASSPDRGGTEAFF
many	TRBV7-9	-	TRBJ2-6	TGTGCCAGCAGCACTCCTGGGGCCAACGTCCTGACTTTC	CASSTPGANVLTF
few	TRBV10-2	-	TRBJ2-4	TGCGCCAGCAGTGCCACTAGTGTAAACATTCAGTACTTC	CASSATSVNIQYF
few	TRBV11-2	TRBD2	TRBJ2-2	TGTGCCAGCAGCCCTCTGGCGGGGGGGCCGATCGGGGAGCTGTTTTTT	CASSPLAGGPIGELFF
few	TRBV20-1	-	TRBJ2-7	TGCAGTGCTAGCACCAGGATCTACGAGCAGTACTTC	CSASTRIYEQYF
few	TRBV29-1	-	TRBJ2-7	TGCAGCGTTGAGGGGCAGGGGAAAGTCGAGCAGTACTTC	CSVEGQGKVEQYF